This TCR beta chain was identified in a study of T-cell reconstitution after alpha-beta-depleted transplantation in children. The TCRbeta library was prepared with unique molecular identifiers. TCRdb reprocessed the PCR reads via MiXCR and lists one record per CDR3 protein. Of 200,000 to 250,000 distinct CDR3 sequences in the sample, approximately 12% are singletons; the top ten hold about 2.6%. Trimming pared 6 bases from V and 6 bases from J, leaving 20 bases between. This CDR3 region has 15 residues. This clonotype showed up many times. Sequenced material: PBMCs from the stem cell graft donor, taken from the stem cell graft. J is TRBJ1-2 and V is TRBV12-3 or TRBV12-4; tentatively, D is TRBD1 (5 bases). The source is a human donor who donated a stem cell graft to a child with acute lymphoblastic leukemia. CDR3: CASSYQAGRRDGYTF. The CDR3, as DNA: TGTGCCAGCAGCTATCAGGCAGGGAGGAGGGATGGCTACACCTTC.